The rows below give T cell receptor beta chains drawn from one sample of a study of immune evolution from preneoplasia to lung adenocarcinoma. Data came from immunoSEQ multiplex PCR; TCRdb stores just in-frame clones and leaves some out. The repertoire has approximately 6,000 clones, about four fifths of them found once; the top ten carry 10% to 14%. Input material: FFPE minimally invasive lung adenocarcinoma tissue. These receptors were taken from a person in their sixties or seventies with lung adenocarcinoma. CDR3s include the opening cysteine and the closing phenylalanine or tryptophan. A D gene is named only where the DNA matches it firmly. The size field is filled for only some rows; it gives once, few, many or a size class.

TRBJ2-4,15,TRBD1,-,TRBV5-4,CASSGQGVGKNIQYF,TGTGCCAGCAGCGGACAGGGGGTGGGCAAAAACATTCAGTACTTC
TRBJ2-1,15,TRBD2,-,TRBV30,CAWTIAGASYNEQFF,TGTGCCTGGACTATAGCGGGAGCCTCCTACAATGAGCAGTTCTTC
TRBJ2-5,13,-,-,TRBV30,CAWSRRNQETQYF,TGTGCCTGGAGTAGGAGGAACCAAGAGACCCAGTACTTC
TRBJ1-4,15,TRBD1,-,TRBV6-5,CASSYQGASNEKLFF,TGTGCCAGCAGTTACCAGGGGGCGTCTAATGAAAAACTGTTTTTT
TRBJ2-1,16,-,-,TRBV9,CASSGLGGGSYNEQFF,TGTGCCAGCAGCGGCCTCGGAGGGGGCTCCTACAATGAGCAGTTCTTC
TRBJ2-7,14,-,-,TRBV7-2,CASSLWGGLYEQYF,TGTGCCAGCAGCTTATGGGGCGGTCTCTACGAGCAGTACTTC
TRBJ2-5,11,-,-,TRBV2,CASSDSLDQYF,TGTGCCAGCAGTGATAGCCTAGACCAGTACTTC
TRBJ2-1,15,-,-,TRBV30,CAWNEDPASYNEQFF,TGTGCCTGGAACGAAGACCCGGCCTCCTACAATGAGCAGTTCTTC
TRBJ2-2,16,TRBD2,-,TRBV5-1,CASSLMGEGNTGELFF,TGCGCCAGCAGCTTGATGGGGGAGGGGAACACCGGGGAGCTGTTTTTT
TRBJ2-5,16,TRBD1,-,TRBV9,CASSGRQGGEEETQYF,TGTGCCAGCAGCGGCAGACAGGGGGGGGAGGAAGAGACCCAGTACTTC
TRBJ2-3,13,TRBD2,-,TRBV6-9,CARTSAYTDTQYF,TGTGCCAGGACTAGCGCATACACAGATACGCAGTATTTT
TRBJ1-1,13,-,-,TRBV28,CASSFPGGTEAFF,TGTGCCAGCAGTTTCCCCGGGGGCACTGAAGCTTTCTTT
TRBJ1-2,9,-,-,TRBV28,CASGARYTF,TGTGCCAGCGGGGCCCGCTACACCTTC
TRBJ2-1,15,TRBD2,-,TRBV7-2,CASSLGGSPHNEQFF,TGTGCCAGCAGCTTAGGCGGGAGTCCCCACAATGAGCAGTTCTTC
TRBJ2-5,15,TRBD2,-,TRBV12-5,CASGLLNQALVAGDF,TGTGCTAGTGGTTTGTTGAACCAGGCCTTGGTAGCGGGAGACTTC
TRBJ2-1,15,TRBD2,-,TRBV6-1,CASSTSSGGVGEQFF,TGTGCCAGCAGTACCTCTAGCGGAGGGGTGGGTGAGCAGTTCTTC
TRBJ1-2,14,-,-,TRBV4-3,CASSPSRTGYGYTF,TGCGCCAGCAGCCCAAGTCGGACGGGCTATGGCTACACCTTC
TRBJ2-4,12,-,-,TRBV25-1,CASSEAKNIQYF,TGTGCCAGCAGTGAGGCCAAAAACATTCAGTACTTC
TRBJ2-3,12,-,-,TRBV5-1,CASSLDPDTQYF,TGCGCCAGCAGCTTGGACCCAGATACGCAGTATTTT
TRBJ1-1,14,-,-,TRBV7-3,CASSVDIGVGEAFF,TGTGCCAGCAGTGTCGACATAGGTGTGGGTGAAGCTTTCTTT
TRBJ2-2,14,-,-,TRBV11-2,CASSLDGASGELFF,TGTGCCAGCAGCTTAGATGGCGCTTCCGGGGAGCTGTTTTTT
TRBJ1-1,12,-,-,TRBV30,CAWSVATREAFF,TGTGCCTGGAGTGTTGCGACACGTGAAGCTTTCTTT
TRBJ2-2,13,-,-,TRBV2,CAGRGLNTGELFF,TGTGCCGGGAGAGGACTTAACACCGGGGAGCTGTTTTTT
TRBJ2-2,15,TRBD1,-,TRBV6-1,CASSRGQGAGGELFF,TGTGCCAGCAGCCGGGGACAGGGGGCAGGAGGGGAGCTGTTTTTT
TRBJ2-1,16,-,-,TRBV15,CATSRDTGTINNEQFF,TGTGCCACCAGCAGAGATACCGGGACCATAAACAATGAGCAGTTCTTC
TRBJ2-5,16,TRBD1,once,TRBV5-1,CASSPGTGGYQETQYF,TGCGCCAGCAGCCCCGGGACAGGGGGATACCAAGAGACCCAGTACTTC
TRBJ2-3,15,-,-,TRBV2,CASTGSGGPLDTQYF,TGTGCCAGCACTGGAAGCGGAGGACCTCTGGATACGCAGTATTTT
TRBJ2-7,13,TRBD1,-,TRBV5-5,CASSSSSGGEQYF,TGTGCCAGCAGCTCTTCCTCAGGGGGCGAGCAGTACTTC
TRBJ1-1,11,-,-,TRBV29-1,CSGFYGTEAFF,TGCAGCGGCTTTTACGGCACTGAAGCTTTCTTT
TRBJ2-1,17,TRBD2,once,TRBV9,CASSVSPSGSSYNEQFF,TGTGCCAGCAGCGTGAGCCCCAGCGGGAGCTCCTACAATGAGCAGTTCTTC
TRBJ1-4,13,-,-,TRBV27,CASSAGEDEKLFF,TGTGCCAGCAGTGCAGGGGAGGATGAAAAACTGTTTTTT
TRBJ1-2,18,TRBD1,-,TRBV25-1,CASSETWTGAPVGYGYTF,TGTGCCAGCAGTGAAACCTGGACAGGGGCGCCGGTCGGCTATGGCTACACCTTC
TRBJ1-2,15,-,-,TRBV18,CASSPVDRPGDGYTF,TGTGCCAGCTCACCAGTGGACAGACCGGGGGATGGCTACACCTTC
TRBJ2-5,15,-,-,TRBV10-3,CAISEYGTVQETQYF,TGTGCCATCAGTGAGTATGGGACGGTGCAAGAGACCCAGTACTTC
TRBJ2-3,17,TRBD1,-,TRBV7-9,CASSYLGRTGAGDTQYF,TGTGCCAGCAGCTATCTCGGACGGACAGGGGCGGGAGATACGCAGTATTTT
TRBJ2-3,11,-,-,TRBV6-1,CASSEMDTQYF,TGTGCCAGCAGTGAAATGGATACGCAGTATTTT
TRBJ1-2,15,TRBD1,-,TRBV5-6,CASSGGLGQGYGYTF,TGTGCCAGCAGCGGGGGACTAGGACAGGGCTATGGCTACACCTTC
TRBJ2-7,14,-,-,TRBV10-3,CAISAETDFGPRYF,TGTGCCATCAGTGCCGAGACAGATTTTGGCCCCCGGTACTTC
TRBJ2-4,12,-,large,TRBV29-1,CSGQTVWNIQYF,TGCAGCGGCCAGACTGTCTGGAACATTCAGTACTTC
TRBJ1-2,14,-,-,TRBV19,CASSMRRLKDGYTF,TGTGCCAGTAGTATGAGGCGGCTAAAAGATGGCTACACCTTC